These 16 T cell receptor beta chains were all obtained from the same sample, sequenced in a study of T cells after yellow fever vaccination. TCRdb processed the 5' RACE reads anew with MiXCR; each CDR3 protein has one entry. The data show under 250,000 distinct CDR3 sequences, with 6.9% seen just once and roughly 0.9% held by the top ten. The sample in question was CD4+ T cells sorted from PBMCs, obtained 15 days after the yellow fever booster vaccination. These receptor sequences come from a young man who received the YFV17D yellow fever vaccine.

This clonotype was recorded a few times. The chain links TRBV6-1 to TRBJ1-2; D is uncertain. The germline CDR1 and CDR2 sequences are MNHNS and SASEGT. This CDR3 spans 14 amino acids. V was shortened by 5 bases and J by 2 bases, with 12 bases between the two germline ends. In DNA form, the CDR3 reads TGTGCCAGCAGTCAGGACGGGCCGAACTATGGCTACACCTTC. Translating gives CASSQDGPNYGYTF.

This clonotype was recorded many times. The chain combines TRBV10-3 with TRBJ2-5, with D unresolved. Germline CDR1 and CDR2: ENHRY and SYGVKD. Trimming removed 3 bases at V and 5 bases at J, with 7 bases between. The CDR3 covers 12 residues. CDR3: CAISDGEETQYF. In DNA, the CDR3 is TGTGCCATCAGTGATGGAGAGGAGACCCAGTACTTC.

This clonotype has ten or more counts. V usage is TRBV20-1 and J usage is TRBJ2-5; 9 bases agree with TRBD1. The CDR3 extends over 14 amino acids. Germline assignment: CDR1 DFQATT and CDR2 SNEGSKA (reference sequence). Germline trimming cut 3 bases from V and 6 bases from J; bases unmatched to any gene: 8. The CDR3 sequence: CSASSSQGAQTQYF. The CDR3 DNA is TGCAGTGCTAGTAGTTCACAGGGGGCGCAGACCCAGTACTTC.

This clonotype was recorded many times. The CDR3 sequence is CSANGGGARNEQFF. CDR3 in DNA: TGCAGCGCCAACGGGGGGGGCGCGAGGAATGAGCAGTTCTTC. The chain combines TRBV29-1 with TRBJ2-1; 8 bases agree with TRBD2. V lost 7 bases and J lost 7; bases outside the gene matches: 12. This CDR3 has 14 amino acids. CDR1 is SQVTM and CDR2 is ANQGSEA in the germline V gene.

The chain combines TRBV5-5 with TRBJ2-7, with 11 bases that match TRBD2. The J segment lost 1 base and the V segment lost 0 bases, leaving 3 bases of the junction unmatched. Germline CDR1 SGHKS, CDR2 YYEKEE (reference sequence). This CDR3 spans 16 amino acids. As DNA, the CDR3 is TGTGCCAGCAGCTTGGGGGGGACTAGCGGATCCTACGAGCAGTACTTC. It codes for CASSLGGTSGSYEQYF. The full variable domain, with the rest looked up from reference TRBV5-5 and TRBJ2-7, is DAGVTQSPTHLIKTRGQQVTLRCSPISGHKSVSWYQQVLGQGPQFIFQYYEKEERGRGNFPDRFSARQFPNYSSELNVNALLLGDSALYLCASSLGGTSGSYEQYFGPGTRLTVT.

The chain joins TRBV29-1 to TRBJ2-1, with TRBD2 identical over 14 bases. The trim removed 3 bases at V and 1 base at J, leaving 14 bases unmatched. CDR1 is SQVTM, CDR2 ANQGSEA, per germline. The CDR3 loop spans 20 amino acids. The CDR3 sequence: CSVDPGGLAGEFGSYNEQFF. The DNA for the CDR3 is TGCAGCGTTGATCCCGGGGGACTAGCGGGAGAGTTTGGGTCCTACAATGAGCAGTTCTTC.

V usage is TRBV10-3 and J usage is TRBJ2-1; the match to TRBD2 covers 12 bases. Germline lookup yields CDR1 ENHRY and CDR2 SYGVKD. The CDR3 has 13 amino acids. J was trimmed by 5 bases and V by 11 bases; bases with no gene match: 4. The CDR3, as DNA: TGTGCCTTCCGGACTAGCGGGAACAATGAGCAGTTCTTC. This translates into CAFRTSGNNEQFF.

This chain joins TRBV28 and TRBJ2-5; 8 positions agree with TRBD2. The CDR3 has 15 amino acids. Germline assignment: CDR1 MDHEN and CDR2 SYDVKM. Trimming at V came to 6 bases and at J to 6 bases, leaving 12 bases not matched to a gene. The CDR3 loop is CASSPGGGRQKTQYF. The CDR3, as DNA: TGTGCCAGCAGCCCGGGGGGCGGGAGGCAGAAGACCCAGTACTTC.

The sample holds many counts of this clonotype. This chain connects TRBV20-1 to TRBJ2-3; no reliable D call. Between the trimmed V and J ends, which lost 3 bases and 3 bases, there was a span of 4 bases. The CDR3 consists of 11 residues. CDR1 and CDR2 (germline): DFQATT, SNEGSKA (reference sequence). CDR3 nucleotide sequence: TGCAGTGCTAGGTTTACAGATACGCAGTATTTT. It is translated as CSARFTDTQYF.

This clonotype was recorded many times. The CDR3 DNA reads as TGTGCCATCACAGCGGGAGCGGGCACCGGGGAGCTGTTTTTT. Amino acid sequence: CAITAGAGTGELFF. The chain joins TRBV10-3 to TRBJ2-2, with 8 bases aligning to TRBD2. Per the germline V gene, CDR1 is ENHRY and CDR2 is SYGVKD. J was trimmed by 4 bases and V by 7 bases; bases with no gene match: 5. The CDR3 has 14 amino acids.

This clonotype was seen ten or more times. The rearrangement joins TRBV20-1 to TRBJ2-7; TRBD2 might be the D (5 bases). The germline V gene has CDR1 DFQATT and CDR2 SNEGSKA (reference sequence). CDR3 length: 13 amino acids. Trimming removed 3 bases from V and 1 base from J, with 10 bases in between. CDR3 sequence reads: CSASFGKSYEQYF. CDR3 coding DNA: TGCAGTGCTAGTTTCGGGAAATCCTACGAGCAGTACTTC.

This clonotype was seen at least ten times. The rearrangement uses TRBV4-3 and TRBJ2-1; D assignment may be TRBD1 or TRBD2 (5 bases each). Per the germline V gene, CDR1 is LGHNA and CDR2 is YSLEER. V lost 0 bases, J lost 4 bases, and 13 bases lay in between. The CDR3 runs 16 residues. The CDR3 nucleotides read TGCGCCAGCAGCCAAGATTCAGGGACGGGTTACAATGAGCAGTTCTTC. Its translation: CASSQDSGTGYNEQFF.

The rearrangement links TRBV20-1 to TRBJ2-1, with TRBD2 identical over 12 bases. The ends lost 5 bases at V and 2 bases at J; junction bases unmatched: 4. This CDR3 region has 15 residues. Germline CDR1 and CDR2: DFQATT and SNEGSKA (reference sequence). CDR3 coding DNA: TGCAGTGCTCGACTAGCGGGAGACCCCTACAATGAGCAGTTCTTC. Encoded protein: CSARLAGDPYNEQFF.

This clonotype was picked up many times. The chain has TRBV12-3 or TRBV12-4 and TRBJ2-7; TRBD1 aligns across 10 bases. V was pared by 6 bases and J by 3 bases, with 5 bases of the junction left unmatched. The CDR3 is 14 amino acids. The CDR3 DNA follows: TGTGCCAGCAGCCGGACAGGGGGGGGCTACGAGCAGTACTTC. Amino acid sequence: CASSRTGGGYEQYF.

There are a few counts of this clonotype. The chain joins TRBV15 to TRBJ2-5; D gene uncertain. Germline-derived CDR1 and CDR2 are LNHNV and YYDKDF (reference sequence). V shed 1 base and J shed 1 base, with 4 bases lying between them. This CDR3 contains 13 residues. In nucleotides, the CDR3 is TGTGCCACCAGCAGAGTGGTCCAAGAGACCCAGTACTTC. Translated, it gives CATSRVVQETQYF.

Many counts were recorded for this clonotype. The rearrangement joins TRBV7-9 to TRBJ2-1; D is undetermined. CDR1 is SEHNR and CDR2 is FQNEAQ in the germline V gene (reference sequence). This CDR3 spans 15 amino acids. The germline V and J ends were trimmed by 2 bases and 6 bases, with 14 bases remaining between them. CDR3 bases: TGTGCCAGCAGCTTACCCCTCAGAATGGGCAATGAGCAGTTCTTC. It codes for CASSLPLRMGNEQFF.